This T cell receptor (beta chain) was documented in a study of blood T cell repertoires in COVID-19 (dated by TCRdb to between 2020 and 2021). A note on the overall study: The collaborator samples originated in the United States, Italy and Spain and spanned the acute and convalescent phases of COVID-19. Deeply sampled blood TCRbeta repertoires from subjects exposed to, actively infected with, or recovered from COVID-19 were included in the dataset. Where HLA class I and class II types were available, the types were taken from metadata supplied by the sample provider, not from assay-based typing. The repertoires were released in a freely available public database meant as a resource for research on the immune response to SARS-CoV-2. Sample metadata almost always included a de-identified subject ID, COVID-19 status, age in years and sex. The material from the prospective study consisted of cDNA or gDNA derived from T cells, B-cell-depleted T cells, or PBMCs. The samples were drawn from the first 160 participants of the ongoing ImmuneRACE study and from 1,254 subjects provided by 6 global collaborators. Results the study describes overall, beyond this receptor: Clinical and demographic metadata were provided uncurated, with the amount varying by source and participant.

This clone was found once. What antigen it recognizes has not been identified. It has no much larger one-base neighbor in the sample; base qualities were not kept. The CDR1 and CDR2 encoded by the germline V gene are SGDLS and YYNGEE. V is cut by 5 bases and J by 2 bases, and the space between the germline ends is 10 bases. The CDR3 holds 13 amino acids from the cysteine to the phenylalanine. CDR3 DNA only is kept here, 39 bases in frame from base 1. At one collaborating source in Seattle, patients were enrolled during active infection and were followed longitudinally through the course of disease. Collaborating institutions collected whole blood in K2EDTA tubes following their own protocols. For TCRbeta analysis, collaborator samples were shipped as frozen whole blood, as isolated PBMCs, or as DNA extracted from either sample type. TCRbeta CDR3 regions were amplified from genomic DNA by means of the immunoSEQ Assay, a bias-controlled multiplex PCR. As for how the authors treated the data: Nucleated cell counts per sample were estimated from amplification of reference gene primers within the assay. To quantify the absolute abundance of each unique TCRbeta CDR3 rearrangement, sequence reads were collapsed and filtered. For each sample, productive Simpson clonality was calculated as the square root of Simpson's diversity index across productive rearrangements. TCRdb limited this immuneACCESS table to in-frame rearrangements with V and J called. A share of clones is missing; checked studies link under half to unresolved V genes, and the rest is unexplained. V, J and clone size are those of that table, while D and trimming were read from the DNA. The sample yields just over 250,000 clones; about nine tenths were counted once. Approximately 2.6% of the sample rests with the top ten.

Sequencing was carried out using peripheral blood. The receptor comes from a person aged 18 to 35 with COVID-19, enrolled during active disease. Recombination joined TRBV9 with TRBJ2-5, with the D gene too uncertain to name. The nucleotide sequence is TGTGCCAGCAGTCCTCAGATTCAAGAGACCCAGTACTTC. It specifies CASSPQIQETQYF. The entire variable domain, with the stretches around the CDR3 drawn from the reference TRBV9 and TRBJ2-5 proteins, is DSGVTQTPKHLITATGQRVTLRCSPRSGDLSVYWYQQSLDQGLQFLIQYYNGEERAKGNILERFSAQQFPDLHSELNLSSLELGDSALYFCASSPQIQETQYFGPGTRLLVL.